This TCR beta chain was captured by sequencing in a study of beta chain features in type 1 diabetes. Germline CDR1 is SGHTA and CDR2 is FQGNSA. The CDR3 contains 14 residues. The trim removed 2 bases at V and 4 bases at J, leaving 3 bases unmatched. Study findings and constraints: Equally in patients and controls, shorter templates might have been favored by PCR.

There are a few counts of this clone. Its specificity is not known. Researchers reported sorting CD4+ naive, central memory, regulatory and stem cell-like memory cells via CD45RO/CCR7/CD25/CD127/CD95/CD27. Each sorted fraction was over 95% pure. Every isolated RNA sample was fully reverse transcribed, so sequencing captured expressed TCRB transcripts. The data were produced by immunoSEQ multiplex PCR, yet TCRdb's version contains in-frame clones alone and is incomplete. The data show over 500,000 clones, 15% to 19% seen once. The TCR sequence derives from a man younger than 35 in good health. Sequenced input: naive CD4+ T cells from blood. The chain combines TRBV7-2 with TRBJ2-3, with TRBD1 identical over 7 bases. The CDR3 DNA is TGTGCCAGCAGCTTAAGGGGGCCCTCAGATACGCAGTATTTT. Amino acid sequence: CASSLRGPSDTQYF.